This TCR beta chain was profiled in a study of prognosis after radiotherapy for stage I lung cancer. This CDR3 comprises 14 residues. V gave up 6 bases and J gave up 1 base, with 10 bases separating them. Germline CDR1 is LGHNT and CDR2 is FRNRAP. Amplification of the TCR beta CDR3 (from genomic DNA) was done by two-round multiplex PCR. Amplification in first-round PCR relied on primers specific to each TRBV and TRBJ gene. TCRdb analysed the multiplex PCR reads with MiXCR anew, one entry per CDR3 protein. The sample gives under 35,000 distinct CDR3 sequences, 42% of which show up once; over 15% is in the top ten. In its sample, this clonotype was seen many times.

The specimen was PBMCs, collected before or after stereotactic body radiation therapy (not recorded which). This chain joins TRBV12-5 and TRBJ2-1; D uncertain. The sequence derives from a donor aged 50 or older with non-small cell lung cancer. DNA of the CDR3: TGTGCTAGTGGGGTAATAAATTCCTACAATGAGCAGTTCTTC. It encodes CASGVINSYNEQFF.